The 12 T cell receptor beta chains below come from one sample, sequenced in a study of T cell responses to AZD1222 COVID-19 vaccine. Sequencing used immunoSEQ multiplex PCR; TCRdb keeps in-frame clones, though not all of them. The data show just under 35,000 clones, less than 90% seen once. The source was peripheral blood, collected on day 0 of AZD1222 vaccination. These receptors all stem from an adult in good health.

The chain is built from TRBV19 and TRBJ1-5; no clear D. CDR3 length: 16 amino acids. Trimming stripped 3 bases from V and 0 bases from J, with 12 bases between. Germline loops: CDR1 LNHDA, CDR2 SQIVND (reference sequence). DNA of the CDR3: TGTGCCAGTAGTATTTATGAGGCCTATAGCAATCAGCCCCAGCATTTT. As protein: CASSIYEAYSNQPQHF.

The chain couples TRBV5-4 to TRBJ1-6; weak D call: TRBD1 (5 bases). This CDR3 contains 16 residues. The V gene lost 4 bases and the J gene lost 7 bases, with 18 bases spanning the gap. Germline loops: CDR1 SGHNT, CDR2 YYREEE (reference sequence). CDR3 DNA sequence: TGTGCCAGCAGCGCAGGGACGGCCAAACAAAATTCACCCCTCCACTTT. This gives the protein CASSAGTAKQNSPLHF.

The chain carries TRBV28 and TRBJ2-1; tentatively, D is TRBD2 (6 bases). V dropped 8 bases and J dropped 7 bases, with 18 bases sitting between them. The CDR3 length is 14 residues. Germline CDR1 MDHEN, CDR2 SYDVKM. The CDR3 sequence is CASRPGTARNEQFF. CDR3 nucleotides: TGTGCCAGCCGCCCCGGGACTGCTAGGAATGAGCAGTTCTTC.

The chain is built from TRBV4-3 and TRBJ2-6; D possibly matches TRBD1 or TRBD2 (5 bases each). CDR1 LGHNA and CDR2 YSLEER come from the germline V gene. The CDR3 loop spans 18 amino acids. V was pared by 0 bases and J by 0 bases, with 12 bases between. CDR3 coding DNA: TGCGCCAGCAGCCAAGAGTGGGGGTGGGGCTCTGGGGCCAACGTCCTGACTTTC. This gives the protein CASSQEWGWGSGANVLTF.

The chain couples TRBV28 to TRBJ2-7, with a weak D call TRBD2 (5 bases). CDR3 length: 12 residues. The germline V gene has CDR1 MDHEN and CDR2 SYDVKM. Trimming shortened V by 7 bases and J by 7 bases, and 14 bases separated the two germline ends. The CDR3 coding sequence is TGTGCCAGCACCGGCTCTCCGGGGGAGCAGTACTTC. Protein product: CASTGSPGEQYF. Full variable domain (remainder filled in from reference TRBV28 and TRBJ2-7): DVKVTQSSRYLVKRTGEKVFLECVQDMDHENMFWYRQDPGLGLRLIYFSYDVKMKEKGDIPEGYSVSREKKERFSLILESASTNQTSMYLCASTGSPGEQYFGPGTRLTVT.

The gene calls are TRBV3-1 (or the pseudogene TRBV3-2) and TRBJ1-3; D unresolved. CDR3 length: 13 amino acids. Trimming removed 0 bases at V and 2 bases at J, with 2 bases between. Germline loops: CDR1 LGHDT, CDR2 YNNKEL (reference sequence). The DNA for the CDR3 is TGTGCCAGCAGCCAAGACGCTGGAAACACCATATATTTT. Residues: CASSQDAGNTIYF.

V and J are TRBV9 and TRBJ1-1, with D tentatively TRBD1 (5 bases). Germline CDR1 is SGDLS and CDR2 is YYNGEE. This CDR3 has 15 residues. Trimming took off 0 bases at V and 4 bases at J, with 13 bases between the two ends. The CDR3 region has the DNA TGTGCCAGCAGCGTAGCGGGGGGAGGAGGCACTGAAGCTTTCTTT. Translating it yields CASSVAGGGGTEAFF.

The chain couples TRBV19 to TRBJ1-3; D is ambiguous. CDR3 length: 14 residues. V shed 5 bases and J shed 0 bases, with 8 bases lying between them. Germline V gene data show CDR1 as LNHDA and CDR2 as SQIVND (reference sequence). DNA of the CDR3: TGTGCCAGTAGTTCGTCTAACTCTGGAAACACCATATATTTT. It yields the protein CASSSSNSGNTIYF.

The rearrangement links TRBV7-2 to TRBJ1-2, with D unclear. CDR1 SGHTA and CDR2 FQGNSA come from the germline V gene. The CDR3 covers 15 residues. V lost 5 bases to trimming and J lost 2 bases, with 15 bases between them. CDR3 in amino acids: CASSPALYPNYGYTF. CDR3 sequence (DNA): TGTGCCAGCAGCCCCGCCCTCTACCCCAACTATGGCTACACCTTC.

CDR3 nucleotides: TGTGCCAGCAGGATCAGTGGGACCCAGTACTTC. Amino acids: CASRISGTQYF. This chain connects TRBV7-8 to TRBJ2-5, with unresolved D. Germline-derived CDR1 and CDR2 are SGHVS and FQNEAQ. This CDR3 region has 11 residues. V was cut by 6 bases and J by 7 bases, with 9 bases left in between.

The chain couples TRBV7-2 to TRBJ2-3; 12 bases fit TRBD2. V lost 5 bases, J lost 0 bases, and 3 bases stayed unmatched. This CDR3 contains 16 residues. CDR1 and CDR2 (germline): SGHTA, FQGNSA. CDR3 nucleotide sequence: TGTGCCAGCAGCCAAGGACTAGCGGGGAGCACAGATACGCAGTATTTT. It is translated as CASSQGLAGSTDTQYF.

V and J are TRBV27 and TRBJ2-3, with 8 bases lining up with TRBD2. Germline loops: CDR1 MNHEY, CDR2 SMNVEV (reference sequence). The CDR3 runs 15 residues. After removal of 3 bases from V and 0 bases from J, the junction contained 2 bases not matched to a gene. This CDR3 reads CASSFAGGSTDTQYF. CDR3 in DNA: TGTGCCAGCAGTTTTGCGGGGGGTAGCACAGATACGCAGTATTTT.